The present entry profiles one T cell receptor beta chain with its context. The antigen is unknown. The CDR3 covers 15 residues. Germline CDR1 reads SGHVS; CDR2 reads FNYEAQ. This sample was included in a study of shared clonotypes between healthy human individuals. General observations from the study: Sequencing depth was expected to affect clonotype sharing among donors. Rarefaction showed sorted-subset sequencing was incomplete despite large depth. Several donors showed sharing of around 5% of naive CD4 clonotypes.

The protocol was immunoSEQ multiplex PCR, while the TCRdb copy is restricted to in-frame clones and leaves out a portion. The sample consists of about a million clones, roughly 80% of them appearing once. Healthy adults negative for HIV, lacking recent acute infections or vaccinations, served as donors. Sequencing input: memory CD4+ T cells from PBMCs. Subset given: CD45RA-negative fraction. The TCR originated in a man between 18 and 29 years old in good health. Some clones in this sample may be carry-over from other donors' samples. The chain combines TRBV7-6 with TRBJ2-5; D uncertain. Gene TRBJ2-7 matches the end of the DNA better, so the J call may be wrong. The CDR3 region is CASSFLRYSPYEQYF. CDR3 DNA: TGTGCCAGCAGTTTCCTCCGCTACTCACCCTACGAGCAGTACTTC.